Presented here are 29 T cell receptor beta chains from one specimen sequenced in a study of OX40 agonist ivuxolimab in advanced cancers. Libraries were prepared by immunoSEQ multiplex PCR; TCRdb keeps only in-frame clonotypes and omits some of them. The repertoire consists of about 36,000 clones, with about 70% occurring once and the leading ten covering about a fifth. Sequenced here: CD4+ or CD8+ T cells sorted from blood, sampled in a trial of the OX40 agonist ivuxolimab. All receptors derive from an adult with an advanced solid tumor such as melanoma, head and neck, liver or kidney cancer.

The V gene is TRBV6-5, the J gene TRBJ1-5; 9 bases align to TRBD1. Looked up from germline, CDR1 is MNHEY and CDR2 is SVGAGI. This CDR3 comprises 15 residues. Trimming removed 6 bases from V and 7 bases from J; junction bases left unmatched: 10. The CDR3: CASSQETGGGQPQHF. Written as DNA, the CDR3 is TGTGCCAGCAGCCAAGAGACAGGGGGTGGCCAGCCCCAGCATTTT.

The rearrangement uses TRBV7-2 and TRBJ2-5; D is possibly TRBD2 (7 bases). The CDR3 contains 15 residues. V was shortened by 5 bases and J by 5 bases, with 18 bases between the two germline ends. CDR1 is SGHTA, CDR2 FQGNSA, per germline. CDR3 coding DNA: TGTGCCAGCAGCCAAGAAGGGGGGGGAGGTGAGACCCAGTACTTC. Translation gives CASSQEGGGGETQYF.

V and J are TRBV5-1 and TRBJ2-3; D is uncertain. Germline lookup yields CDR1 SGHRS and CDR2 YFSETQ. The CDR3 runs 15 residues. The V and J ends lost 4 bases and 3 bases respectively, with 15 bases between them. CDR3 residues: CASSPGSRPTDTQYF. CDR3 bases: TGCGCCAGCAGCCCTGGTTCCCGACCAACAGATACGCAGTATTTT.

The chain uses TRBV6-4 and TRBJ1-1; 7 bases match TRBD1. The CDR3 covers 12 residues. Germline CDR1 and CDR2: MRHNA and SNTAGT. Germline trimming cut 7 bases from V and 8 bases from J; bases unmatched to any gene: 7. The DNA for the CDR3 is TGTGCCAGCATACAGGGGCCGCGGGAAGCTTTCTTT. Its translation is CASIQGPREAFF.

The V call is TRBV5-1, the J call TRBJ1-1; D gene ambiguous. V gave up 0 bases and J gave up 5 bases, with 14 bases separating them. This CDR3 contains 15 residues. Germline CDR1 and CDR2: SGHRS and YFSETQ. The chain's CDR3 is CASSLDVSRVTEAFF. CDR3 in DNA: TGCGCCAGCAGCTTGGATGTTTCAAGGGTGACTGAAGCTTTCTTT.

J is TRBJ1-3 and V is TRBV18; TRBD1 might be the D (6 bases). In germline, CDR1 is KGHSH, CDR2 LQKENI. V lost 6 bases to trimming and J lost 0 bases, with 12 bases between them. This CDR3 is 15 amino acids long. CDR3 bases: TGTGCCAGCTCGCCAACAGGGCGCTCTGGAAACACCATATATTTT. Encoded protein: CASSPTGRSGNTIYF.

This chain connects TRBV4-1 to TRBJ2-1; D not certain. V lost 4 bases and J lost 6, with 13 bases in between. The CDR3 spans 14 residues. CDR1 is MGHRA and CDR2 is YSYEKL in the germline V gene. The CDR3 region has the DNA TGCGCCAGCAGCCGCGAGGATTTAACCAATGAGCAGTTCTTC. Its translation: CASSREDLTNEQFF.

The chain links TRBV6-4 to TRBJ2-1, with 7 nucleotides matching TRBD1. CDR3 length equals 16 residues. Germline V gene lookup returns CDR1 MRHNA and CDR2 SNTAGT. The junction had 5 bases not matched to a gene; V was cut back by 0 bases and J by 3 bases. CDR3 loop: CASSDSDREYYNEQFF. CDR3 nucleotides: TGTGCCAGCAGTGACTCTGACAGGGAGTACTACAATGAGCAGTTCTTC.

This clone was detected a few times. J is TRBJ2-1 and V is TRBV25-1; D is unresolved. V was clipped by 1 base and J by 0 bases, with 7 bases between them. This CDR3 spans 15 amino acids. Per germline, CDR1 MGHDK and CDR2 SYGVNS. The CDR3 region has the DNA TGTGCCAGCAGTGAATTCTTAAGCTCCTACAATGAGCAGTTCTTC. This sequence encodes CASSEFLSSYNEQFF.

This clone was picked up a small number of times. This chain joins TRBV5-1 and TRBJ2-7; no clear D gene. With 0 bases removed from V and 3 bases from J, the gap between germline ends came to 7 bases. The CDR3 covers 13 residues. Germline CDR1 reads SGHRS; CDR2 reads YFSETQ. CDR3 sequence: CASSLDGYYEQYF. CDR3 nucleotide sequence: TGCGCCAGCAGCTTGGACGGATACTACGAGCAGTACTTC.

V and J are TRBV28 and TRBJ1-2, with 8 nucleotides matching TRBD1. The germline V gene has CDR1 MDHEN and CDR2 SYDVKM. The CDR3 is 21 residues long. With V trimmed by 7 bases and J by 8 bases, 33 bases remained unmatched. The CDR3 here is CASNIHPKNLLIHRQGRGYTF. The CDR3 nucleotides read TGTGCCAGCAATATCCACCCCAAAAACCTTCTTATCCACCGACAGGGGCGAGGCTACACCTTC.

The J gene is TRBJ2-3, the V gene TRBV7-2, with 7 positions matching TRBD1. CDR1 and CDR2 from the germline V gene are SGHTA and FQGNSA. J gave up 2 bases and V 7 bases, and 15 bases lay outside the gene matches. The CDR3 totals 17 residues. DNA for the CDR3: TGTGCCAGCACCCGGTCGGTCCGACAGGGTCTCACAGATACGCAGTATTTT. Protein product: CASTRSVRQGLTDTQYF.

This clone was observed a few times. The gene calls are TRBV5-5 and TRBJ2-2, with D uncertain. Germline V gene lookup returns CDR1 SGHKS and CDR2 YYEKEE (reference sequence). The CDR3 runs to 15 residues. V was cut by 1 base and J by 0 bases, with 7 bases left in between. The CDR3 is CASSLSSPNTGELFF. The CDR3 DNA follows: TGTGCCAGCAGCTTGTCCAGCCCGAACACCGGGGAGCTGTTTTTT. The full variable domain, its missing parts supplied by reference TRBV5-5 and TRBJ2-2, is DAGVTQSPTHLIKTRGQQVTLRCSPISGHKSVSWYQQVLGQGPQFIFQYYEKEERGRGNFPDRFSARQFPNYSSELNVNALLLGDSALYLCASSLSSPNTGELFFGEGSRLTVL.

The rearrangement uses TRBV5-4 and TRBJ1-1; D uncertain. Germline V gene lookup returns CDR1 SGHNT and CDR2 YYREEE (reference sequence). This CDR3 is 12 amino acids long. V was trimmed by 1 base and J by 3 bases, leaving 4 bases between them. CDR3 in amino acids: CASSLRDTEAFF. Written as DNA, the CDR3 is TGTGCCAGCAGCTTGAGGGACACTGAAGCTTTCTTT. The full variable domain, rest sourced from reference TRBV5-4 and TRBJ1-1, is ETGVTQSPTHLIKTRGQQVTLRCSSQSGHNTVSWYQQALGQGPQFIFQYYREEENGRGNFPPRFSGLQFPNYSSELNVNALELDDSALYLCASSLRDTEAFFGQGTRLTVV.

The chain recombines TRBV7-7 with TRBJ2-3; D might be TRBD2 (6 bases). Germline loops: CDR1 SSHAT, CDR2 FNYEAQ (reference sequence). With 3 bases removed from V and 3 bases from J, the gap between germline ends came to 10 bases. The CDR3 extends over 14 amino acids. The CDR3 reads CASSFGAGTDTQYF. The CDR3 coding sequence is TGTGCCAGCAGCTTCGGGGCGGGGACAGATACGCAGTATTTT.

Relative to its sample, this clone is medium-sized. The rearrangement joins TRBV5-5 to TRBJ1-4; unclear D gene. Germline CDR1 reads SGHKS; CDR2 reads YYEKEE (reference sequence). CDR3 length: 12 amino acids. Trimming took off 6 bases at V and 6 bases at J, with 9 bases between the two ends. The CDR3 sequence: CASTGPDEKLFF. The CDR3 nucleotides read TGTGCCAGCACTGGTCCTGATGAAAAACTGTTTTTT.

This rearrangement joins TRBV19 to TRBJ1-2; no reliable D call. CDR1 and CDR2 from the germline V gene are LNHDA and SQIVND (reference sequence). CDR3 length equals 14 residues. V was pared by 4 bases and J by 6 bases, with 15 bases between. CDR3 sequence (DNA): TGTGCCAGTAGTAGGACCTTTCAGGACCATGGCTACACCTTC. It codes for CASSRTFQDHGYTF. The full variable domain, its missing parts supplied by reference TRBV19 and TRBJ1-2, is DGGITQSPKYLFRKEGQNVTLSCEQNLNHDAMYWYRQDPGQGLRLIYYSQIVNDFQKGDIAEGYSVSREKKESFPLTVTSAQKNPTAFYLCASSRTFQDHGYTFGSGTRLTVV.

The chain links TRBV20-1 to TRBJ2-1; D may be TRBD1 (6 bases). V gave up 5 bases and J gave up 10 bases, with 9 bases separating them. Germline V gene sequence: CDR1 DFQATT, CDR2 SNEGSKA (reference sequence). This CDR3 is 10 amino acids long. Here the CDR3 reads CSARTVEQFF. The CDR3 nucleotides read TGCAGTGCTCGGACAGTGGAGCAGTTCTTC.

This rearrangement joins TRBV11-2 to TRBJ1-1, with D possibly TRBD1 on 5 matching bases. CDR3 size: 14 residues. Germline V lookup: CDR1 SGHAT, CDR2 FQNNGV. Trimming removed 6 bases from V and 0 bases from J, with 11 bases in between. Here the CDR3 DNA reads TGTGCCAGCAGGAAGGGACTGATGAACACTGAAGCTTTCTTT. It yields the protein CASRKGLMNTEAFF.

V gene TRBV7-8 combines with J gene TRBJ1-6; weak D call: TRBD1 (6 bases). The V end lost 3 bases, the J end lost 9 bases, and 18 bases lay between the germline ends. The CDR3 is made up of 16 amino acids. Germline V gene data show CDR1 as SGHVS and CDR2 as FQNEAQ. The CDR3 DNA reads TGTGCCAGCAGCTTTTCGTGGGGGACAACCGGTTCACCCCTCCACTTT. It is translated as CASSFSWGTTGSPLHF. Complete variable domain (other parts from reference TRBV7-8 and TRBJ1-6): GAGVSQSPRYKVAKRGQDVALRCDPISGHVSLFWYQQALGQGPEFLTYFQNEAQLDKSGLPSDRFFAERPEGSVSTLKIQRTQQEDSAVYLCASSFSWGTTGSPLHFGNGTRLTVT.

In this sample, this clone turned up once. The chain links TRBV5-6 to TRBJ2-6, with a possible D match to TRBD2 (6 bases). The CDR3 has 15 residues. V lost 5 bases to trimming and J lost 4 bases, with 13 bases between them. CDR1 and CDR2 from the germline V gene are SGHDT and YYEEEE. CDR3 in DNA: TGTGCCAGCAGAAAAGGGCGGGACGGGGCCAACGTCCTGACTTTC. Translation: CASRKGRDGANVLTF.

The chain has TRBV5-1 and TRBJ2-1; TRBD1 agrees at 7 bases. Germline-derived CDR1 and CDR2 are SGHRS and YFSETQ. The CDR3 contains 14 residues. The V and J ends lost 4 bases and 4 bases, in that order; junction bases with no gene match: 5. As DNA, the CDR3 is TGCGCCAGCAGCGCAGGGGGTTATTACAATGAGCAGTTCTTC. Protein sequence: CASSAGGYYNEQFF.

The chain uses TRBV9 and TRBJ2-2; tentatively, D is TRBD1 (6 bases). The CDR3 loop spans 13 amino acids. Germline V CDR1 and CDR2: SGDLS, YYNGEE. V dropped 7 bases and J dropped 0 bases, with 7 bases sitting between them. The CDR3 spells CASGTPNTGELFF. CDR3 coding DNA: TGTGCCAGCGGGACACCGAACACCGGGGAGCTGTTTTTT. Full variable domain (missing parts from reference TRBV9 and TRBJ2-2): DSGVTQTPKHLITATGQRVTLRCSPRSGDLSVYWYQQSLDQGLQFLIQYYNGEERAKGNILERFSAQQFPDLHSELNLSSLELGDSALYFCASGTPNTGELFFGEGSRLTVL.

V is TRBV7-9 and J is TRBJ2-5; TRBD2 agrees at 16 bases. J lost 2 bases, V lost 5 bases, and 5 bases had no gene match. The CDR3 has 17 amino acids. Germline loops: CDR1 SEHNR, CDR2 FQNEAQ (reference sequence). CDR3 region: CASSPGLAGGQQETQYF. DNA for the CDR3: TGTGCCAGCAGCCCGGGACTAGCGGGGGGGCAGCAAGAGACCCAGTACTTC.

This clone was counted between two and nine times. V gene TRBV7-9 combines with J gene TRBJ1-6; D is perhaps TRBD1 (6 bases). The V gene lost 4 bases and the J gene lost 5 bases, with 9 bases spanning the gap. The germline CDR1 and CDR2 sequences are SEHNR and FQNEAQ (reference sequence). The CDR3 sequence is 14 residues long. CDR3 nucleotides: TGTGCCAGCAGCTCGGGGGCGGATAATTCACCCCTCCACTTT. Translated: CASSSGADNSPLHF.

The chain links TRBV12-1 to TRBJ2-7; the table gives TRBD2 as D, unverified against the DNA. TRBV12-1 is classified as a pseudogene. The CDR3 runs to 15 residues. CDR3 bases: TGTGCCAGCAGCTTTAGACGGGGGGCGATCTACGAGCAGTACTTC. The encoded protein is CASSFRRGAIYEQYF.

V usage is TRBV12-5 and J usage is TRBJ1-1, with D unclear. Germline V gene lookup returns CDR1 LGHNT and CDR2 FRNRAP. Trimming pared 2 bases from V and 5 bases from J, leaving 6 bases between. The CDR3 sequence is 12 residues long. The chain's CDR3 is CASGLPQTEAFF. As DNA, the CDR3 is TGTGCTAGTGGTTTGCCCCAGACTGAAGCTTTCTTT.

This clone was picked up a small number of times. The rearrangement uses TRBV6-5 and TRBJ2-7; D is uncertain. Trimming cost V 8 bases and J 2 bases, with 13 bases left between them. The CDR3 runs to 13 residues. Germline V gene data show CDR1 as MNHEY and CDR2 as SVGAGI. For the CDR3, the DNA is TGTGCCAGCCAGAAGGGCCCAACCTACGAGCAGTACGTC. The encoded protein is CASQKGPTYEQYV.

This clone was seen a few times. The chain has TRBV6-5 and TRBJ2-7; TRBD2 aligns across 8 bases. Germline V CDR1 and CDR2: MNHEY, SVGAGI. Losses at the gene ends were 6 bases for V and 11 bases for J; bases not matched to a gene: 6. This CDR3 spans 11 amino acids. The CDR3 region has the DNA TGTGCCAGCAGCCTCGGGGGGGCAAAGTACTTC. Encoded protein: CASSLGGAKYF.